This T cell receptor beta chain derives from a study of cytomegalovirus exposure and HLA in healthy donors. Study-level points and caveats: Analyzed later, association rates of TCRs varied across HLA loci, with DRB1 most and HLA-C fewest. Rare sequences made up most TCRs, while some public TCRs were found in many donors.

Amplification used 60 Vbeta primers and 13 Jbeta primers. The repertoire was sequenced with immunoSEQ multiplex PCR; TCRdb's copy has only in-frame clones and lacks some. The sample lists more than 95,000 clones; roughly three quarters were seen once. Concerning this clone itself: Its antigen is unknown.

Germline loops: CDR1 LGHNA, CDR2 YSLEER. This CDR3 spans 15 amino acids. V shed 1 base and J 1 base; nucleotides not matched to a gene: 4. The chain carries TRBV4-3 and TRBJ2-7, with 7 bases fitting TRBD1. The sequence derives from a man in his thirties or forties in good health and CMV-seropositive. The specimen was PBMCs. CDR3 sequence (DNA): TGCGCCAGCAGCCAAGGAGGGACAGAGTCCTACGAGCAGTACTTC. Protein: CASSQGGTESYEQYF.